The 3 T cell receptor beta chains given below trace back to one sample, sequenced in a study of early T cells in non-severe SARS-CoV-2 infection. TCRdb re-derived calls from the 5' RACE reads in MiXCR, one entry per CDR3 protein. This repertoire shows tens of thousands of distinct CDR3 sequences, 5.5% to 7.5% found once; its top ten account for roughly 7.8%. The sample taken for sequencing was whole blood. Receptors were obtained from an adult who was a healthcare worker with PCR-confirmed SARS-CoV-2 infection or an uninfected control (not recorded which).

The V and J genes are TRBV29-1 and TRBJ2-1; a possible D gene is TRBD1 (5 bases). Trimming removed 0 bases at V and 3 bases at J, with 12 bases between. Germline CDR1 and CDR2: SQVTM and ANQGSEA. This CDR3 is built from 15 residues. The CDR3 bases are TGCAGCGTTGAAGATCGCCAGGGTAGCTACAATGAGCAGTTCTTC. Its translation: CSVEDRQGSYNEQFF.

For the CDR3, the DNA is TGTGCTAGTGGCTATTACACCGGGGAGCTGTTTTTT. Protein product: CASGYYTGELFF. This chain joins TRBV12-5 and TRBJ2-2; D gene unclear. Germline V gives CDR1 LGHNT, CDR2 FRNRAP. CDR3 length equals 12 residues. The germline V and J ends were trimmed by 6 bases and 3 bases, with 5 bases remaining between them.

Many counts were recorded for this clonotype. The rearrangement links TRBV7-2 to TRBJ2-5; TRBD1 matches at 8 bases. CDR1 and CDR2 from the germline V gene are SGHTA and FQGNSA. After removal of 5 bases from V and 7 bases from J, the junction contained 6 bases not matched to a gene. CDR3 size: 13 residues. The CDR3 spells CASSPTGAGTQYF. Here the CDR3 DNA reads TGTGCCAGCAGCCCGACAGGGGCGGGGACCCAGTACTTC.